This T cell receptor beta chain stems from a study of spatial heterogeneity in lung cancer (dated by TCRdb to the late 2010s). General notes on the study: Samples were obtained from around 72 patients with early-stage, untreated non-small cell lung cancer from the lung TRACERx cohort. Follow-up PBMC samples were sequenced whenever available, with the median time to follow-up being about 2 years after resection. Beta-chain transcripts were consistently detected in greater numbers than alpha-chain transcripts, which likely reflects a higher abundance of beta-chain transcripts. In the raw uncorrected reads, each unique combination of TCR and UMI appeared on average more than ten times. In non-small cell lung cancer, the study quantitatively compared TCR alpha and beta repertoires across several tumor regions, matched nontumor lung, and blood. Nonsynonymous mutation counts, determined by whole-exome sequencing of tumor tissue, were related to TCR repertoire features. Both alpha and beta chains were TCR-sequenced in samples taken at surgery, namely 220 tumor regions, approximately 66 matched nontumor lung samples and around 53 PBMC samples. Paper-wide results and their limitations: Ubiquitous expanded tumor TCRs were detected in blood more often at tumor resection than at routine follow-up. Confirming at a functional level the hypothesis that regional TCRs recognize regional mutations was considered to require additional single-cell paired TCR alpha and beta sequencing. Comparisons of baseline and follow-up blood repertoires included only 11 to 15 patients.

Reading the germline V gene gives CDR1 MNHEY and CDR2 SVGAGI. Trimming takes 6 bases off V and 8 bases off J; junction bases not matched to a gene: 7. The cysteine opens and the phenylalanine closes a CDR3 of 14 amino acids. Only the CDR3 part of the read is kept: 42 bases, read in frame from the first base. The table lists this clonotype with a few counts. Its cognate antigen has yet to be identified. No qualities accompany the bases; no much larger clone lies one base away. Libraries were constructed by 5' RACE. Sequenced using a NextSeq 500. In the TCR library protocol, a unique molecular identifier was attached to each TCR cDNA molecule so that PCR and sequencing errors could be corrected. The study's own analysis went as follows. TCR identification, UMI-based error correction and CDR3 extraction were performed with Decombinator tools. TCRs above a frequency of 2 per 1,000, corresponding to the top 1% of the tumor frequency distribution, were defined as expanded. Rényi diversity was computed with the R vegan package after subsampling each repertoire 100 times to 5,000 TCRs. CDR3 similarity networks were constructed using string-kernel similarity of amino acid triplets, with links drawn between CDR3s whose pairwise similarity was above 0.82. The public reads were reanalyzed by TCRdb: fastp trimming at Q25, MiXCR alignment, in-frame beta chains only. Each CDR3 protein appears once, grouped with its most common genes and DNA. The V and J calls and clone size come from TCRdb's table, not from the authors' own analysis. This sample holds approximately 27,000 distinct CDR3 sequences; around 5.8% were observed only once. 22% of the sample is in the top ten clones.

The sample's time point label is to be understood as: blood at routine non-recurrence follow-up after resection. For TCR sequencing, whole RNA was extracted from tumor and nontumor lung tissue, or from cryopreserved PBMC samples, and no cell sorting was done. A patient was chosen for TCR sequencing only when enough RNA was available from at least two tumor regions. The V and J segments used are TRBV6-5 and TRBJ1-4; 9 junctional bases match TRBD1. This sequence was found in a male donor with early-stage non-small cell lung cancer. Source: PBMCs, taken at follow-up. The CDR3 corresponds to CASSFTGGDEKLFF. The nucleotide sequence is TGTGCCAGCAGCTTTACAGGGGGCGACGAAAAACTGTTTTTT.